Following are 21 T cell receptor beta chains from one sample sequenced in a study of T-cell reconstitution after alpha-beta-depleted transplantation in children. Preparing the TCRbeta library involved the use of unique molecular identifiers. TCRdb re-called the PCR reads with MiXCR, one entry per CDR3 protein. The repertoire holds fewer than 90,000 distinct CDR3 sequences, with 7% to 8% as singletons. This specimen was PBMCs from the stem cell graft donor, taken from the stem cell graft. The source of these receptors is a human donor who donated a stem cell graft to a child with acute lymphoblastic leukemia.

At least ten counts were recorded for this clonotype. The chain combines TRBV28 with TRBJ2-5; D ambiguous. In germline, CDR1 is MDHEN, CDR2 SYDVKM. The germline V and J ends were trimmed by 5 bases and 5 bases, with 12 bases remaining between them. The CDR3 is 13 amino acids. This CDR3 reads CASSQPGTETQYF. CDR3 DNA sequence: TGTGCCAGCAGTCAGCCTGGAACCGAGACCCAGTACTTC.

V gene TRBV19 combines with J gene TRBJ2-7, with 8 bases fitting TRBD2. This CDR3 has 15 amino acids. Per germline, CDR1 LNHDA and CDR2 SQIVND (reference sequence). V was pared by 6 bases and J by 6 bases, with 13 bases of the junction left unmatched. The CDR3 DNA reads as TGTGCCAGTAGCGAAAGTCGGGCGGGGGGAACCGAGCAGTACTTC. Protein product: CASSESRAGGTEQYF.

This clonotype showed up just a few times. The rearrangement uses TRBV28 and TRBJ1-1; 8 bases align to TRBD1. The CDR3 is made up of 15 amino acids. CDR1 is MDHEN, CDR2 SYDVKM, per germline. V lost 5 bases to trimming and J lost 9 bases; unmatched junction nucleotides: 14. The DNA of the CDR3 is TGTGCCAGCAGTCCAGAGGGGACAGGAGCTAAAAAAGCTTTCTTT. This gives the protein CASSPEGTGAKKAFF.

In this sample, this clonotype turned up many times. The chain uses TRBV18 and TRBJ1-5; 8 bases fit TRBD1. J lost 11 bases, V lost 5 bases, and 11 bases had no gene match. There are 14 residues in the CDR3. Germline V gene lookup returns CDR1 KGHSH and CDR2 LQKENI. Written as DNA, the CDR3 is TGTGCCAGCTCATTCGGACAGGGAGGATCGGCCCAGCATTTT. This sequence encodes CASSFGQGGSAQHF. Drawing the rest from reference TRBV18 and TRBJ1-5, the complete variable domain is NAGVMQNPRHLVRRRGQEARLRCSPMKGHSHVYWYRQLPEEGLKFMVYLQKENIIDESGMPKERFSAEFPKEGPSILRIQQVVRGDSAAYFCASSFGQGGSAQHFGDGTRLSIL.

CDR3: CASSKQMSSYNEQFF. CDR3 in DNA: TGTGCCAGCAGCAAGCAGATGAGCTCCTACAATGAGCAGTTCTTC. The chain uses TRBV7-9 and TRBJ2-1; D is undetermined. The CDR3 has 15 amino acids. Germline CDR1 is SEHNR and CDR2 is FQNEAQ (reference sequence). The V end lost 5 bases, the J end lost 0 bases, and 11 bases lay between the germline ends.

At least ten counts were recorded for this clonotype. V is TRBV12-3 or TRBV12-4 and J is TRBJ2-7; 11 positions match TRBD2. After removal of 4 bases from V and 2 bases from J, the junction contained 7 bases not matched to a gene. The CDR3 loop spans 16 amino acids. The CDR3 coding sequence is TGTGCCAGCAGTTCAACCGGGACTAGCGGACCCTACGAGCAGTACTTC. This sequence encodes CASSSTGTSGPYEQYF.

This clonotype was counted many times. This sequence joins TRBV5-1 and TRBJ2-3; TRBD2 aligns across 10 bases. Germline-derived CDR1 and CDR2 are SGHRS and YFSETQ. The CDR3 runs 17 residues. V dropped 0 bases and J dropped 2; count of bases not matched to a gene: 6. The CDR3 region has the DNA TGCGCCAGCAGCTTGGGGATACTAGCGGGAAACACAGATACGCAGTATTTT. This sequence encodes CASSLGILAGNTDTQYF.

This clonotype showed up just a few times. Possible read error: a much larger clone is one base away. Without the conserved terminal phenylalanine or tryptophan, this CDR3 likely stems from a read error. The chain couples TRBV10-3 to TRBJ2-7, with 10 bases lining up with TRBD1. Germline V gene data show CDR1 as ENHRY and CDR2 as SYGVKD. The CDR3 runs 14 residues. Losses at the gene ends were 6 bases for V and 2 bases for J; bases not matched to a gene: 4. The DNA of the CDR3 is TGTGCCATCAGAGGGACAGGGGAAGCCTACGAGCAGTACTCC. Translation gives CAIRGTGEAYEQYS.

This clonotype was detected a few times. The chain carries TRBV7-2 and TRBJ1-1, with TRBD1 identical over 7 bases. The CDR3 length is 14 residues. V lost 4 bases to trimming and J lost 7 bases; unmatched junction nucleotides: 9. Germline CDR1 reads SGHTA; CDR2 reads FQGNSA. CDR3 bases: TGTGCCAGCAGCTACTCCGGGACAGCAAGTGAAGCTTTCTTT. Its protein product is CASSYSGTASEAFF.

This clonotype was detected once. The V call is TRBV5-4, the J call TRBJ1-1; 8 bases are a match to TRBD1. The germline gives CDR1 SGHNT, CDR2 YYREEE (reference sequence). V lost 6 bases and J lost 2; bases outside the gene matches: 6. This CDR3 is 14 amino acids long. The CDR3 region is CASNIDRGNTEAFF. The CDR3 bases are TGTGCCAGCAATATAGACAGGGGCAACACTGAAGCTTTCTTT.

There are many counts of this clonotype. The chain combines TRBV3-1 with TRBJ2-7; no clear D gene. V was trimmed by 6 bases and J by 6 bases, leaving 21 bases between them. Germline-derived CDR1 and CDR2 are LGHDT and YNNKEL (reference sequence). The CDR3 is made up of 15 amino acids. The CDR3 nucleotides are TGTGCCAGCAGTCCACTAAGTGGTGTACGTGGCGAGCAGTACTTC. Its translation: CASSPLSGVRGEQYF.

The sample holds many counts of this clonotype. The rearrangement uses TRBV20-1 and TRBJ2-7, with D possibly matching TRBD1 (6 bases). The germline CDR1 and CDR2 sequences are DFQATT and SNEGSKA (reference sequence). This CDR3 region has 12 residues. Trimming stripped 5 bases from V and 7 bases from J, with 15 bases between. CDR3 loop: CSARTESREQYF. The CDR3 coding sequence is TGCAGTGCTCGGACAGAGTCTCGGGAGCAGTACTTC.

This clonotype was recorded at least ten times. The chain uses TRBV7-9 and TRBJ1-2; the D gene is possibly TRBD1 (5 bases). Trimming took off 5 bases at V and 4 bases at J, with 17 bases between the two ends. The CDR3 contains 15 residues. CDR1 is SEHNR, CDR2 FQNEAQ, per germline (reference sequence). The CDR3 protein is CASSDTLPGSYGYTF. The CDR3 DNA reads TGTGCCAGCAGCGATACCCTCCCAGGGAGCTATGGCTACACCTTC. Drawing the rest from reference TRBV7-9 and TRBJ1-2, the complete variable domain is DTGVSQNPRHKITKRGQNVTFRCDPISEHNRLYWYRQTLGQGPEFLTYFQNEAQLEKSRLLSDRFSAERPKGSFSTLEIQRTEQGDSAMYLCASSDTLPGSYGYTFGSGTRLTVV.

In this sample, this clonotype turned up many times. The chain uses TRBV7-9 and TRBJ2-1, with a possible D match to TRBD1 (6 bases). The germline V and J ends were trimmed by 5 bases and 2 bases, with 10 bases remaining between them. This CDR3 spans 14 amino acids. Germline assignment: CDR1 SEHNR and CDR2 FQNEAQ (reference sequence). The CDR3 spells CASSTGLAYNEQFF. CDR3 in DNA: TGTGCCAGCAGCACAGGGTTAGCCTACAATGAGCAGTTCTTC.

This clonotype was found many times. The rearrangement links TRBV4-2 to TRBJ2-2; tentative D call: TRBD2 (5 bases). Trimming stripped 0 bases from V and 4 bases from J, with 12 bases between. CDR1 and CDR2 from the germline V gene are LGHNA and YNFKEQ. The CDR3 has 16 residues. CDR3 in DNA: TGTGCCAGCAGCCAAGATTTTGCGGGTTCCACCGGGGAGCTGTTTTTT. Its translation is CASSQDFAGSTGELFF.

This chain uses TRBV11-2 with TRBJ2-7; a possible D gene is TRBD2 (6 bases). Germline values: CDR1 SGHAT, CDR2 FQNNGV. CDR3 length: 14 amino acids. V lost 3 bases, J lost 0 bases, and 9 bases lay in between. This CDR3 reads CASSFRDFSYEQYF. The CDR3 DNA follows: TGTGCCAGCAGCTTCCGGGACTTCTCCTACGAGCAGTACTTC.

This clonotype was seen repeatedly, ten times or more. V and J are TRBV2 and TRBJ2-3; no firm D call. Between the trimmed V and J ends, which lost 7 bases and 2 bases, there was a span of 4 bases. Per the germline V gene, CDR1 is SNHLY and CDR2 is FYNNEI. The CDR3 sequence is 11 residues long. CDR3 coding DNA: TGTGCCAGCACGGCCACAGATACGCAGTATTTT. This gives the protein CASTATDTQYF.

The rearrangement joins TRBV2 to TRBJ2-5; D is ambiguous. The CDR3 has 11 amino acids. V was clipped by 5 bases and J by 5 bases, with 6 bases between them. Germline CDR1 is SNHLY and CDR2 is FYNNEI. The CDR3 protein is CASSWRETQYF. The CDR3 DNA follows: TGTGCCAGCAGTTGGCGGGAGACCCAGTACTTC. The complete variable domain, with remaining parts taken from reference TRBV2 and TRBJ2-5, reads EPEVTQTPSHQVTQMGQEVILRCVPISNHLYFYWYRQILGQKVEFLVSFYNNEISEKSEIFDDQFSVERPDGSNFTLKIRSTKLEDSAMYFCASSWRETQYFGPGTRLLVL.

The chain combines TRBV2 with TRBJ2-3; D tentatively fits TRBD1 or TRBD2 (7 bases each). The CDR3 has 13 amino acids. The ends were cut back, 11 bases at V and 4 bases at J, with 16 bases in the middle. The germline CDR1 and CDR2 sequences are SNHLY and FYNNEI. In nucleotides, the CDR3 is TGTGCCTTCAGGGGGGGGCAGGCAGATACGCAGTATTTT. This translates into CAFRGGQADTQYF.

This clonotype was observed many times. The chain combines TRBV5-6 with TRBJ1-2; D is perhaps TRBD1 (6 bases). The CDR3 contains 14 residues. V was clipped by 4 bases and J by 7 bases, with 17 bases between them. Germline V gene sequence: CDR1 SGHDT, CDR2 YYEEEE. CDR3 DNA: TGTGCCAGCAGCCCGGCTCAGGACAGAATTGGCTACACCTTC. It specifies CASSPAQDRIGYTF.

The chain carries TRBV4-2 and TRBJ1-2; D may be TRBD1 (5 bases). Germline values: CDR1 LGHNA, CDR2 YNFKEQ. The CDR3 is made up of 14 amino acids. Trimming took off 0 bases at V and 4 bases at J, with 9 bases between the two ends. DNA of the CDR3: TGTGCCAGCAGCCAAGAAAGGGGAAGCTATGGCTACACCTTC. Its translation: CASSQERGSYGYTF.